The source of this T cell receptor (beta chain) is a study of shared clonotypes between healthy human individuals. Study outcomes and limitations: Generally, naive subsets (rather than memory subsets) showed larger estimated richness. Measured sharing among donors was expected to vary with sequencing depth.

Assay: immunoSEQ multiplex PCR; the TCRdb copy retains only in-frame clones and omits some. The data show around 2.1 million clones, approximately 94% seen once. This clone was detected once. Its antigen is not known. Other DNA sequences in this specimen translate into the identical CDR3. Terminally differentiated effector memory CD45RA+ cells were excluded from the naive CD8 cells, which were CD45RO-negative and positively selected for CCR7. Germline V gene sequence: CDR1 MDHEN, CDR2 SYDVKM. This CDR3 is built from 12 residues. V lost 3 bases and J 6 bases, leaving 8 bases between the germline ends. The receptor's source is a man between 18 and 29 years old in good health. Some clones in this sample may be carry-over from other donors' samples. Sequences were obtained from naive CD8+ T cells from PBMCs. The rearrangement joins TRBV28 to TRBJ1-1; D gene ambiguous. CDR3 sequence: CASSFSIAEAFF. CDR3 DNA sequence: TGTGCCAGCAGTTTTTCTATCGCTGAAGCTTTCTTT.